The 13 T cell receptor beta chains given below trace back to one sample, sequenced in a study of shared clonotypes between healthy human individuals. Sequencing was performed with immunoSEQ multiplex PCR; in TCRdb, only in-frame clones are kept and a portion is missing. The data show more than 2,000,000 clones, 90% to 95% seen once. The sample consisted of naive CD4+ T cells sorted from blood. Subset specified: CD45RA+ positively selected. The receptors come from a man aged 18-30 years in good health.

As concerns this clone: Other nucleotide sequences from this sample produce the same CDR3. The chain recombines TRBV4-1 with TRBJ1-4, with 9 positions matching TRBD1. Germline lookup yields CDR1 MGHRA and CDR2 YSYEKL. V lost 3 bases to trimming and J lost 5 bases; unmatched junction nucleotides: 1. This CDR3 region has 14 residues. The CDR3 spells CASSHGTGNEKLFF. CDR3 coding DNA: TGCGCCAGCAGCCACGGGACAGGGAATGAAAAACTGTTTTTT.

V gene TRBV23-1 combines with J gene TRBJ2-2; possibly TRBD1 for D (6 bases). TRBV23-1 is placed among ORFs of uncertain function. CDR3 length: 13 residues. The germline V and J ends were trimmed by 3 bases and 6 bases, with 8 bases remaining between them. For the CDR3, the DNA is TGCGCCAGCAGTCACAGGGGACCCGGGGAGCTGTTTTTT. This translates into CASSHRGPGELFF.

This clone was picked up one time. The chain employs TRBV7-9 and TRBJ2-2, with 13 bases identical to TRBD2. This CDR3 spans 17 amino acids. The trim removed 5 bases at V and 7 bases at J, leaving 10 bases unmatched. Germline CDR1 SEHNR, CDR2 FQNEAQ (reference sequence). CDR3 residues: CASSAQGLAGQGGELFF. DNA for the CDR3: TGTGCCAGCAGCGCCCAGGGACTAGCGGGGCAGGGCGGGGAGCTGTTTTTT.

This chain links TRBV7-3 with TRBJ2-7, with a weak D call TRBD1 (6 bases). Per the germline V gene, CDR1 is SGHTA and CDR2 is FQGTGA. The CDR3 has 14 amino acids. Trimming pared 2 bases from V and 3 bases from J, leaving 11 bases between. The CDR3: CASSLEEGGYEQYF. CDR3 DNA: TGTGCCAGCAGCTTAGAGGAAGGGGGCTACGAGCAGTACTTC.

The rearrangement joins TRBV5-1 to TRBJ1-2; D unclear. The CDR3 runs to 12 residues. The germline V gene has CDR1 SGHRS and CDR2 YFSETQ. V lost 3 bases to trimming and J lost 4 bases, with 7 bases between them. The CDR3 nucleotides read TGCGCCAGCAGCTACGACTTCTATGGCTACACCTTC. Residues: CASSYDFYGYTF.

This rearrangement joins TRBV6-6 to TRBJ1-3; D gene unclear. The CDR3 length is 16 residues. V was cut by 0 bases and J by 0 bases, with 9 bases left in between. CDR1 MNHNY and CDR2 SVGAGI come from the germline V gene (reference sequence). The CDR3: CASSYSGNRSGNTIYF. CDR3 nucleotides: TGTGCCAGCAGTTACTCGGGTAATCGCTCTGGAAACACCATATATTTT.

Details on this clone: The sample holds other DNA sequences that translate to the same CDR3. V and J are TRBV5-1 and TRBJ2-7; D is possibly TRBD1 (5 bases). The CDR3 is made up of 13 amino acids. The V end was cut by 5 bases, the J end by 6 bases, with 15 bases between. Looked up from germline, CDR1 is SGHRS and CDR2 is YFSETQ. CDR3 sequence (DNA): TGCGCCAGCAGTTCCGGTTTAGGGGCCGAGCAGTACTTC. Protein product: CASSSGLGAEQYF.

This clone was counted once. The rearrangement links TRBV7-9 to TRBJ2-3; D ambiguous. The V end was cut by 5 bases, the J end by 2 bases, with 11 bases between. Germline V gene lookup returns CDR1 SEHNR and CDR2 FQNEAQ (reference sequence). This CDR3 is 14 amino acids long. This chain's CDR3 is CASSPGLTTDTQYF. The CDR3 region has the DNA TGTGCCAGCAGCCCCGGCCTCACCACAGATACGCAGTATTTT.

This rearrangement joins TRBV29-1 to TRBJ2-7; D might be TRBD1 or TRBD2, each matching 5 bases. V was clipped by 5 bases and J by 2 bases, with 13 bases between them. The CDR3 consists of 13 residues. CDR1 SQVTM and CDR2 ANQGSEA come from the germline V gene. The CDR3 here is CSVSFGAPYEQYF. The CDR3 DNA sequence: TGCAGCGTTTCTTTCGGGGCTCCCTACGAGCAGTACTTC.

The rearrangement uses TRBV7-9 and TRBJ2-2; D remains unclear. Trimming stripped 6 bases from V and 5 bases from J, with 10 bases between. This CDR3 contains 13 residues. Germline assignment: CDR1 SEHNR and CDR2 FQNEAQ (reference sequence). CDR3 in DNA: TGTGCCAGCAGATACCAAGGGACCGGGGAGCTGTTTTTT. Translating it yields CASRYQGTGELFF.

V is TRBV30 and J is TRBJ1-2; 7 nucleotides match TRBD1. Germline lookup yields CDR1 GTSNPN and CDR2 SVGIG (reference sequence). The CDR3 sequence is 13 residues long. V gave up 4 bases and J gave up 3 bases; unmatched junction bases: 5. The CDR3 reads CAWNSDRDYGYTF. For the CDR3, the DNA is TGTGCCTGGAACTCCGACAGGGACTATGGCTACACCTTC. Drawing the rest from reference TRBV30 and TRBJ1-2, the complete variable domain is SQTIHQWPATLVQPVGSPLSLECTVEGTSNPNLYWYRQAAGRGLQLLFYSVGIGQISSEVPQNLSASRPQDRQFILSSKKLLLSDSGFYLCAWNSDRDYGYTFGSGTRLTVV.

The rearrangement links TRBV6-5 to TRBJ2-7; D gene ambiguous. Trimming cost V 6 bases and J 3 bases, with 15 bases left between them. This CDR3 spans 14 amino acids. Germline V lookup: CDR1 MNHEY, CDR2 SVGAGI. The CDR3 region has the DNA TGTGCCAGCAGCCGCCTTAGTAATTTCTACGAGCAGTACTTC. Its protein product is CASSRLSNFYEQYF.

The gene calls are TRBV5-1 and TRBJ2-7; D is perhaps TRBD1 or TRBD2 (6 bases each). Germline values: CDR1 SGHRS, CDR2 YFSETQ. The CDR3 length is 16 residues. Trimming left V 1 base short and J 5 bases short, with 19 bases between. CDR3 sequence: CASSLPQWGADDEQYF. CDR3 in DNA: TGCGCCAGCAGCTTGCCCCAATGGGGGGCTGACGACGAGCAGTACTTC.